Listed below are T cell receptor beta chains from one sample, sequenced in a study of blood T cell repertoires in COVID-19. Measured with immunoSEQ multiplex PCR; TCRdb has only the in-frame clones, and not every one. The sample lists 210,000 or so clones, 83% seen once, with roughly 1.2% in the top ten. Specimen: peripheral blood. These receptors all stem from a woman younger than 45 with COVID-19, enrolled during active disease. Each CDR3 is given with its conserved first and last residue. A D gene is named only where the DNA matches it firmly. Clone size is given for some rows only: seen once, a few or many times, or a class if the clone is expanded.

CDR3nt,CDR3aa,d_gene,abundance,j_gene,v_gene,len
TGTGCCAGCTCACCTATGTGGGGCGGGAACTCCTACGAGCAGTACTTC,CASSPMWGGNSYEQYF,NA,NA,TRBJ2-7,TRBV18,16
TGTGCCAGCAGCCAAACTCCGGGACAGGGTTCCAATGGCTACACCTTC,CASSQTPGQGSNGYTF,TRBD1,NA,TRBJ1-2,TRBV7-2,16
TGCGCCAGCAGCTTGAAAGTGAGGGAGACCCAGTACTTC,CASSLKVRETQYF,NA,NA,TRBJ2-5,TRBV5-1,13
TGTGCCACCAGTGATTCTAGCGTCAACAATGAGCAGTTCTTC,CATSDSSVNNEQFF,NA,NA,TRBJ2-1,TRBV24-1,14
TGTGCCAGCGGATCTTCGGTCGGCGGGAGGTTGGTAGATACGCAGTATTTT,CASGSSVGGRLVDTQYF,TRBD2,NA,TRBJ2-3,TRBV2,17
TGTGCCAGCAGCGCTCGGGGGGGCCCATATGGCTACACCTTC,CASSARGGPYGYTF,NA,NA,TRBJ1-2,TRBV9,14
TGTGCCAGCAGCGGACAGGCTCATGGCTACACCTTC,CASSGQAHGYTF,TRBD1,NA,TRBJ1-2,TRBV3-1/TRBV3-2,12
TGTGCCAGCAGCTTTATGGCCGAGCAGTACTTC,CASSFMAEQYF,NA,NA,TRBJ2-7,TRBV7-9,11
TGTGCCAGCAGTTACAGGCCACCGGGCTCCTATAATTCACCCCTCCACTTT,CASSYRPPGSYNSPLHF,NA,NA,TRBJ1-6,TRBV7-9,17
TGTGTCAGCAGTTATACATACTCCTACGAGCAGTACTTC,CVSSYTYSYEQYF,NA,NA,TRBJ2-7,TRBV6-2/TRBV6-3,13
TGTGCCAGCAGCTCTCGGGGGGGCCCAAGCACAGATACGCAGTATTTT,CASSSRGGPSTDTQYF,TRBD2,NA,TRBJ2-3,TRBV7-2,16
TGTGCCAGCAGCCAAGGGTCAGGGAGCAATCAGCCCCAGCATTTT,CASSQGSGSNQPQHF,NA,NA,TRBJ1-5,TRBV4-2,15
TGTGCCAGCAGTTTATCAGTGGGCGCGAACTATGGCTACACCTTC,CASSLSVGANYGYTF,NA,NA,TRBJ1-2,TRBV27,15
TGTGCCAGTAGTCCCTTCGTAAACACTGAAGCTTTCTTT,CASSPFVNTEAFF,NA,NA,TRBJ1-1,TRBV19,13
TGTGCCAGCAGCTCCAGAGACAGGGGATCAGATCAGCCCCAGCATTTT,CASSSRDRGSDQPQHF,TRBD1,NA,TRBJ1-5,TRBV3-1/TRBV3-2,16
TGTGCCAGCAGCCAAGAAGCGGCTAGCCAGAACACCGGGGAGCTGTTTTTT,CASSQEAASQNTGELFF,NA,NA,TRBJ2-2,TRBV4-2,17
TGTGCCAGCAGTTTCTGGGAGGATCAAGAGACCCAGTACTTC,CASSFWEDQETQYF,NA,NA,TRBJ2-5,TRBV6-5,14
TGTGCCAGTAGTGGCAGGGGGCTCGGTGAGACCCAGTACTTC,CASSGRGLGETQYF,TRBD1,NA,TRBJ2-5,TRBV19,14
TGTGCCAGCAGTCCCGACAGGTTCTCTGGAAACACCATATATTTT,CASSPDRFSGNTIYF,NA,NA,TRBJ1-3,TRBV6-2/TRBV6-3,15
TGCGCCAGCAGCCAAGTTACTCGACAGGGAGACGACTATGGCTACACCTTC,CASSQVTRQGDDYGYTF,TRBD1,NA,TRBJ1-2,TRBV4-1,17
TGTGCCAGCAGCGTAGCTCAAACTTATGGCTACACCTTC,CASSVAQTYGYTF,NA,few,TRBJ1-2,TRBV9,13
TGTGCCAGCAGCGTAGAGATCGGGGCTAATGAAAAACTGTTTTTT,CASSVEIGANEKLFF,NA,NA,TRBJ1-4,TRBV9,15
TGTGCCAGCAGCTACAGCCCTGGAAACACCATATATTTT,CASSYSPGNTIYF,NA,NA,TRBJ1-3,TRBV12-3/TRBV12-4,13
TGTGCCAGCAGCTTAGTCGAGACTAGCGGGAAAAACATTCAGTACTTC,CASSLVETSGKNIQYF,TRBD2,NA,TRBJ2-4,TRBV7-9,16
TGTGCCAGCAGTGAAGCGGGACAGACGTCCTACGAGCAGTACTTC,CASSEAGQTSYEQYF,TRBD1,NA,TRBJ2-7,TRBV2,15
TGCAGCGTTACAGCGGGGAACACAGATACGCAGTATTTT,CSVTAGNTDTQYF,TRBD2,once,TRBJ2-3,TRBV29-1,13
TGTGCCAGCAGCAAATTGGAGCGGGACAACTACGAGCAGTACTTC,CASSKLERDNYEQYF,NA,few,TRBJ2-7,TRBV21-1,15
TGTGCCAGTAGATACCGGGACAGGGCTATGAGCTACACCTTC,CASRYRDRAMSYTF,TRBD1,NA,TRBJ1-2,TRBV19,14
TGCGCCAGCAGCCCCCTCGTGACGGGGGATACGCAGTATTTT,CASSPLVTGDTQYF,NA,few,TRBJ2-3,TRBV4-1,14